A selection of T cell receptor beta chains follows, all from one sample in a study of human T cells and chemical hapten exposure. TCRdb independently ran MiXCR on the RACE reads; one entry per CDR3 protein. The table lists just under 65,000 distinct CDR3 sequences, roughly 11% of them singletons. Sequences were derived from whole blood, sampled in connection with sensitization to the hapten diphenylcyclopropenone (DPC). Every receptor here comes from a young woman with alopecia areata. Some clones in this sample may be carry-over from other donors' samples. The CDR3 runs from the conserved cysteine through the conserved F or W. Each record gives: D gene, V gene, J gene, clone size, CDR3 DNA, CDR3 protein. A D gene is named only where the DNA matches it firmly. Rows give clone size only sometimes, using once, few, many, or a class for an expanded clone.

d_call: TRBD2; v_call: TRBV5-1; j_call: TRBJ2-1; clone_size: many; cdr3_nt: TGCGCCAGCCTAGCTCGACCGGGGGGAATCTACAATGAGCAGTTCTTC; cdr3_aa: CASLARPGGIYNEQFF
d_call: TRBD2; v_call: TRBV29-1; j_call: TRBJ2-7; clone_size: NA; cdr3_nt: TGCAGCGTTCCACGCCGGGACTATGGGGACGAGCAGTACTTC; cdr3_aa: CSVPRRDYGDEQYF
d_call: TRBD1; v_call: TRBV5-1; j_call: TRBJ1-4; clone_size: few; cdr3_nt: TGCGCCAGCAGCTTGACACCGGCCGGGACAGGGAATGAAAAACTGTTTTTT; cdr3_aa: CASSLTPAGTGNEKLFF
d_call: NA; v_call: TRBV6-2/TRBV6-3; j_call: TRBJ1-1; clone_size: many; cdr3_nt: TGTGCCAGCAGTCCTCAGGGCAAGAGCACTGAAGCTTTCTTT; cdr3_aa: CASSPQGKSTEAFF
d_call: NA; v_call: TRBV28; j_call: TRBJ2-7; clone_size: NA; cdr3_nt: TGTGCCAGCATCGGGAGCTACGAGCAGTACTTC; cdr3_aa: CASIGSYEQYF
d_call: NA; v_call: TRBV6-5; j_call: TRBJ1-1; clone_size: few; cdr3_nt: TGTGCCAGCACCAAAAGGGGGAACACTGAAGCTTTCTTT; cdr3_aa: CASTKRGNTEAFF
d_call: TRBD1; v_call: TRBV7-2; j_call: TRBJ1-5; clone_size: few; cdr3_nt: TGTGCCAGCAGCTCAGGGGGGTCCGATCAGCCCCAGCATTTT; cdr3_aa: CASSSGGSDQPQHF
d_call: NA; v_call: TRBV28; j_call: TRBJ2-7; clone_size: NA; cdr3_nt: TGTGCCAGCAGTTCTAATCAGCCCAACTACGAGCAGTACTTC; cdr3_aa: CASSSNQPNYEQYF
d_call: NA; v_call: TRBV6-2/TRBV6-3; j_call: TRBJ1-2; clone_size: NA; cdr3_nt: TGTGCCAGCAGTACCCGACAGTATGGCTACACCTTC; cdr3_aa: CASSTRQYGYTF
d_call: NA; v_call: TRBV28; j_call: TRBJ1-6; clone_size: many; cdr3_nt: TGTGCCAGCAGACAATCGGCAGGTTCACCCCTCCACTTT; cdr3_aa: CASRQSAGSPLHF
d_call: NA; v_call: TRBV5-5; j_call: TRBJ1-2; clone_size: NA; cdr3_nt: TGTGCCAGCACAATAGGGGAGAACAGCTTGTATGGCTACACCTTC; cdr3_aa: CASTIGENSLYGYTF
d_call: TRBD1; v_call: TRBV6-2/TRBV6-3; j_call: TRBJ2-6; clone_size: NA; cdr3_nt: TGTGCCAGCAGTTACTGGGGACAGGGGACCGGGGCCAACGTCCTGACTTTC; cdr3_aa: CASSYWGQGTGANVLTF
d_call: NA; v_call: TRBV3-1; j_call: TRBJ1-4; clone_size: NA; cdr3_nt: TGTGCCGGCAGCCATAGTGACGCAGGCCCTAATGAAAAACTGTTTTTT; cdr3_aa: CAGSHSDAGPNEKLFF
d_call: NA; v_call: TRBV27; j_call: TRBJ2-7; clone_size: NA; cdr3_nt: TGTGCCAGCAGTTTGACCGGGGAGTACGAGCAGTACTTC; cdr3_aa: CASSLTGEYEQYF
d_call: NA; v_call: TRBV6-5; j_call: TRBJ1-4; clone_size: NA; cdr3_nt: TGTGCCAGCAGTTATCTTGTTAATGAAAAACTGTTTTTT; cdr3_aa: CASSYLVNEKLFF
d_call: NA; v_call: TRBV29-1; j_call: TRBJ1-5; clone_size: NA; cdr3_nt: TGCAGCGTGCAGGGGAATCAGCCCCAGCATTTT; cdr3_aa: CSVQGNQPQHF
d_call: NA; v_call: TRBV14; j_call: TRBJ2-5; clone_size: NA; cdr3_nt: TGTGCCAGCAGCCAACTAGCCCAAGAGACCCAGTACTTC; cdr3_aa: CASSQLAQETQYF
d_call: NA; v_call: TRBV30; j_call: TRBJ1-6; clone_size: many; cdr3_nt: TGTGCCTGGAGTGTACTAGGCCCGGGGAATTCACCCCTCCACTTT; cdr3_aa: CAWSVLGPGNSPLHF
d_call: NA; v_call: TRBV30; j_call: TRBJ1-3; clone_size: NA; cdr3_nt: TGTGCCTGGAGTGCCTCCGGCGGCACCATATATTTT; cdr3_aa: CAWSASGGTIYF
d_call: NA; v_call: TRBV6-1; j_call: TRBJ1-5; clone_size: many; cdr3_nt: TGTGCCAGCAGTGTACGGGGCAATCAGCCCCAGCATTTT; cdr3_aa: CASSVRGNQPQHF
d_call: NA; v_call: TRBV28; j_call: TRBJ1-2; clone_size: few; cdr3_nt: TGTGCCAGCAGTCCGTTAGGCGGGGTTAATGGCTACACCTTC; cdr3_aa: CASSPLGGVNGYTF
d_call: NA; v_call: TRBV30; j_call: TRBJ1-5; clone_size: NA; cdr3_nt: TGTGCCTGGAGTGCCTACGCCCCGGGACAAGGCAATCAGCCCCAGCATTTT; cdr3_aa: CAWSAYAPGQGNQPQHF
d_call: NA; v_call: TRBV28; j_call: TRBJ1-5; clone_size: few; cdr3_nt: TGTGCCAGCAGTTTCGGGTCGGGGACTCAGCCCCAGCATTTT; cdr3_aa: CASSFGSGTQPQHF
d_call: TRBD1; v_call: TRBV24-1; j_call: TRBJ2-3; clone_size: many; cdr3_nt: TGTGCCACCAGTGATGACACAGGGGGTAGGGCAGATACGCAGTATTTT; cdr3_aa: CATSDDTGGRADTQYF
d_call: TRBD1; v_call: TRBV6-2/TRBV6-3; j_call: TRBJ1-5; clone_size: many; cdr3_nt: TGTGCCAGCAGTACCGAGACCGGGACAGGGGCCTGGGGCAATCAGCCCCAGCATTTT; cdr3_aa: CASSTETGTGAWGNQPQHF
d_call: NA; v_call: TRBV4-2; j_call: TRBJ2-2; clone_size: NA; cdr3_nt: TGTGCCAGCAGCCAAGAAGAGGCAGCGAACACCGGGGAGCTGTTTTTT; cdr3_aa: CASSQEEAANTGELFF